Following are 26 T cell receptor beta chains from one sample sequenced in a study of OX40 agonist ivuxolimab in advanced cancers. The library came from the immunoSEQ multiplex PCR assay. TCRdb carries this immuneACCESS record with in-frame sequences only. Its versions omit some clonotypes, under half of them owing to an unresolved V gene in the studies checked, with the rest unexplained. This sample has 90,000 to 100,000 clones in its table, and about four fifths of those were observed once. The leading ten clones occupy about 1.6% of the sample. The sample in question was CD4+ or CD8+ T cells sorted from blood, obtained in a trial of the OX40 agonist ivuxolimab. The receptors derive from an adult with an advanced solid tumor such as melanoma, head and neck, liver or kidney cancer.

The V and J genes are TRBV19 and TRBJ2-1; 10 positions agree with TRBD2. This CDR3 has 15 residues. CDR1 is LNHDA and CDR2 is SQIVND in the germline V gene (reference sequence). V lost 5 bases and J lost 8; bases outside the gene matches: 9. The CDR3 is CASSSSGRKGDEQFF. The DNA for the CDR3 is TGTGCCAGTAGTTCTAGCGGGAGAAAGGGCGATGAGCAGTTCTTC.

The V gene is TRBV5-6, the J gene TRBJ2-5, with 8 bases that match TRBD2. Trimming at V came to 1 base and at J to 6 bases, leaving 8 bases not matched to a gene. CDR3 length: 15 amino acids. The V gene's germline CDR1 is SGHDT and CDR2 YYEEEE. CDR3 nucleotide sequence: TGTGCCAGCAGCTTGCCGGGACTAGAGAGAAAGACCCAGTACTTC. As protein: CASSLPGLERKTQYF.

The chain links TRBV6-5 to TRBJ2-7; 8 nucleotides line up with TRBD2. Germline V gene data show CDR1 as MNHEY and CDR2 as SVGAGI. J gave up 6 bases and V 6 bases, and 4 bases lay outside the gene matches. The CDR3 is 12 residues long. This CDR3 is CASSSGGGEQYF. The CDR3, as DNA: TGTGCCAGCAGCTCGGGAGGGGGCGAGCAGTACTTC.

This sequence joins TRBV7-8 and TRBJ2-1, with 7 positions matching TRBD1. Germline V lookup: CDR1 SGHVS, CDR2 FQNEAQ. V lost 4 bases, J lost 7 bases, and 7 bases stayed unmatched. The CDR3 contains 14 residues. The DNA for the CDR3 is TGTGCCAGCAGCTCCCCACAGGGGATGAATGAGCAGTTCTTC. Residues: CASSSPQGMNEQFF.

V gene TRBV4-3 combines with J gene TRBJ1-4, with TRBD1 as a possible D gene (5 bases). The CDR3 consists of 15 residues. V lost 1 base, J lost 7 bases, and 13 bases lay in between. Germline CDR1 LGHNA, CDR2 YSLEER. CDR3 bases: TGCGCCAGCAGCCAAGTAGGAGGGGACGGTGAAAAACTGTTTTTT. Amino acids: CASSQVGGDGEKLFF.

The rearrangement links TRBV29-1 to TRBJ1-1; 8 nucleotides line up with TRBD1. This CDR3 has 12 amino acids. The junction had 6 bases not matched to a gene; V was cut back by 7 bases and J by 5 bases. Germline CDR1 reads SQVTM; CDR2 reads ANQGSEA. CDR3: CSADRDVTEAFF. CDR3 nucleotide sequence: TGCAGCGCGGACAGGGATGTGACTGAAGCTTTCTTT.

This chain connects TRBV6-5 to TRBJ1-2; perhaps TRBD1 as D (5 bases). Between the trimmed V and J ends, which lost 2 bases and 5 bases, there was a span of 18 bases. The CDR3 has 16 residues. CDR1 MNHEY and CDR2 SVGAGI come from the germline V gene. Here the CDR3 DNA reads TGTGCCAGCAGTTACAGACCGCCTGACAGATCATATGGCTACACCTTC. Protein product: CASSYRPPDRSYGYTF.

CDR3 sequence reads: CASSQATARNYGYTF. The CDR3 DNA is TGTGCCAGCAGCCAAGCAACAGCGCGCAACTATGGCTACACCTTC. V gene TRBV14 combines with J gene TRBJ1-2, with unresolved D. Between the trimmed V and J ends, which lost 1 base and 2 bases, there was a span of 11 bases. Germline CDR1 reads SGHDN; CDR2 reads FVKESK. CDR3 length equals 15 residues.

This clone has a single count. The chain combines TRBV5-6 with TRBJ1-1; D might be TRBD1 (6 bases). The germline V gene encodes CDR1 SGHDT and CDR2 YYEEEE. The CDR3 is 16 amino acids. V lost 0 bases to trimming and J lost 3 bases, with 15 bases between them. In DNA, the CDR3 is TGTGCCAGCAGCTTGGTGCAGGGGAGGTTGTACACTGAAGCTTTCTTT. Translation: CASSLVQGRLYTEAFF.

This chain joins TRBV7-2 and TRBJ1-6; 7 bases map to TRBD1. Germline values: CDR1 SGHTA, CDR2 FQGNSA. The CDR3 is 16 residues long. V was clipped by 4 bases and J by 5 bases; unmatched bases: 8. CDR3 residues: CASSSRGRSNNSPLHF. CDR3 bases: TGTGCCAGCAGCTCCAGGGGGAGATCTAATAATTCACCCCTCCACTTT.

J is TRBJ2-7 and V is TRBV5-4, with D tentatively TRBD2 (6 bases). This CDR3 has 14 residues. The V and J ends lost 4 bases and 4 bases respectively, with 15 bases between them. Per germline, CDR1 SGHNT and CDR2 YYREEE (reference sequence). Here the CDR3 DNA reads TGTGCCAGCAGCCCGGGACTGACAGCGTACGAGCAGTACTTC. This gives the protein CASSPGLTAYEQYF.

This chain joins TRBV5-1 and TRBJ1-4, with 9 bases matching TRBD1. Germline lookup yields CDR1 SGHRS and CDR2 YFSETQ. The CDR3 sequence is 14 residues long. V shed 4 bases and J 7 bases; nucleotides not matched to a gene: 5. The CDR3 bases are TGCGCCAGCAGCCCGCGGGACAGGGTTGAAAAACTGTTTTTT. Translated: CASSPRDRVEKLFF. The full variable domain, its missing parts supplied by reference TRBV5-1 and TRBJ1-4, is KAGVTQTPRYLIKTRGQQVTLSCSPISGHRSVSWYQQTPGQGLQFLFEYFSETQRNKGNFPGRFSGRQFSNSRSEMNVSTLELGDSALYLCASSPRDRVEKLFFGSGTQLSVL.

The rearrangement joins TRBV5-4 to TRBJ2-7; 10 bases fit TRBD1. The J segment lost 3 bases and the V segment lost 4 bases, leaving 4 bases of the junction unmatched. The CDR3 totals 14 residues. From germline, CDR1 is SGHNT and CDR2 YYREEE (reference sequence). This CDR3 is CASSPDRGIYEQYF. CDR3 sequence (DNA): TGTGCCAGCAGCCCGGACAGGGGGATCTACGAGCAGTACTTC.

This chain connects TRBV4-1 to TRBJ2-3; the D is unclear. This CDR3 region has 16 residues. Germline V CDR1 and CDR2: MGHRA, YSYEKL. V was shortened by 0 bases and J by 0 bases, with 10 bases between the two germline ends. The chain's CDR3 is CASSQEGIRSTDTQYF. In DNA form, the CDR3 reads TGCGCCAGCAGCCAAGAAGGCATTCGTAGCACAGATACGCAGTATTTT.

The rearrangement uses TRBV7-2 and TRBJ1-2; the D gene is possibly TRBD1 (5 bases). The CDR3 runs to 14 residues. CDR1 SGHTA and CDR2 FQGNSA come from the germline V gene. With 5 bases removed from V and 3 bases from J, the gap between germline ends came to 13 bases. The CDR3 sequence: CASSTATGDYGYTF. CDR3 coding DNA: TGTGCCAGCAGCACAGCTACGGGGGACTATGGCTACACCTTC.

The chain couples TRBV7-8 to TRBJ2-5, with 9 bases lining up with TRBD2. Germline V gene lookup returns CDR1 SGHVS and CDR2 FQNEAQ. CDR3 length: 18 residues. Unmatched junction bases numbered 13, after V lost 5 bases and J lost 0 bases. Written as DNA, the CDR3 is TGTGCCAGCAGCCGCGCGGGGGGAGCGGGGGGTCACCAAGAGACCCAGTACTTC. Residues: CASSRAGGAGGHQETQYF.

V usage is TRBV18 and J usage is TRBJ2-7; 9 bases match TRBD2. The ends lost 4 bases at V and 1 base at J; junction bases unmatched: 5. This CDR3 comprises 15 residues. Germline loops: CDR1 KGHSH, CDR2 LQKENI. As DNA, the CDR3 is TGTGCCAGCTCACGGACTAGCGAGGTGTCCTACGAGCAGTACTTC. Translated, it gives CASSRTSEVSYEQYF.

The chain links TRBV6-6 to TRBJ1-2; maybe TRBD1 (6 bases). Trimming pared 6 bases from V and 0 bases from J, leaving 8 bases between. The CDR3 totals 13 residues. Per the germline V gene, CDR1 is MNHNY and CDR2 is SVGAGI (reference sequence). The CDR3 sequence: CASRRQANYGYTF. The CDR3 DNA reads TGTGCCAGCAGGCGACAGGCTAACTATGGCTACACCTTC.

The count of this clone is one. DNA of the CDR3: TGTGCCAGCAGTTCCCGTGGAGGAGTTGTCGACGAGCAGTACTTC. It codes for CASSSRGGVVDEQYF. The chain is built from TRBV6-5 and TRBJ2-7, with a possible D match to TRBD2 (5 bases). Looked up from germline, CDR1 is MNHEY and CDR2 is SVGAGI. The CDR3 spans 15 residues. Trimming took 4 bases from V and 5 from J, leaving 18 bases between them.

V and J are TRBV18 and TRBJ2-7; D is uncertain. Germline lookup yields CDR1 KGHSH and CDR2 LQKENI. This CDR3 is built from 15 residues. V gave up 0 bases and J gave up 0 bases, with 9 bases separating them. The CDR3 nucleotides read TGTGCCAGCTCACCACCCGACGCCTCCTCCTACGAGCAGTACTTC. The encoded protein is CASSPPDASSYEQYF.

The chain is built from TRBV30 and TRBJ2-7, with unresolved D. V lost 0 bases and J 2 bases, leaving 5 bases between the germline ends. The CDR3 length is 12 residues. Germline V gives CDR1 GTSNPN, CDR2 SVGIG (reference sequence). The CDR3 DNA sequence: TGTGCCTGGAGTGTACACACCTACGAGCAGTACTTC. Amino acids: CAWSVHTYEQYF.

The chain employs TRBV11-1 and TRBJ2-3; 9 nucleotides align to TRBD2. The CDR3 is 16 residues long. Germline lookup yields CDR1 SGHAT and CDR2 FQDESV (reference sequence). V lost 5 bases to trimming and J lost 0 bases; unmatched junction nucleotides: 6. The CDR3 DNA is TGTGCCAGCAGCCCGTGGACTAGCGCAAGCACAGATACGCAGTATTTT. Translated, it gives CASSPWTSASTDTQYF. Filled out from reference TRBV11-1 and TRBJ2-3, the complete variable domain reads EAEVAQSPRYKITEKSQAVAFWCDPISGHATLYWYRQILGQGPELLVQFQDESVVDDSQLPKDRFSAERLKGVDSTLKIQPAELGDSAMYLCASSPWTSASTDTQYFGPGTRLTVL.

This clone was found once. The chain couples TRBV11-3 to TRBJ1-2, with D perhaps matching TRBD1 (5 bases). Germline CDR1 is SGHNT and CDR2 is YENEEA. V gave up 5 bases and J gave up 2 bases, with 9 bases separating them. This CDR3 has 13 amino acids. The CDR3 reads CASSGDGNYGYTF. The CDR3, as DNA: TGTGCCAGCAGCGGGGACGGCAACTATGGCTACACCTTC.

The chain is built from TRBV10-2 and TRBJ2-7; TRBD1 matches 7 bases. Trimming removed 5 bases from V and 3 bases from J; junction bases left unmatched: 1. Germline V gene sequence: CDR1 WSHSY, CDR2 SAAADI. CDR3 length equals 12 residues. The chain's CDR3 is CASSPGGYEQYF. CDR3 DNA sequence: TGCGCCAGCAGTCCAGGGGGCTACGAGCAGTACTTC.

The rearrangement joins TRBV18 to TRBJ2-1; no definite D call. Between the trimmed V and J ends, which lost 2 bases and 9 bases, there was a span of 8 bases. CDR3 length: 12 amino acids. CDR1 and CDR2 (germline): KGHSH, LQKENI. CDR3 sequence: CASSPGVGEQFF. In DNA, the CDR3 is TGTGCCAGCTCACCAGGAGTTGGTGAGCAGTTCTTC. Together with reference TRBV18 and TRBJ2-1, the CDR3 gives the full variable domain: NAGVMQNPRHLVRRRGQEARLRCSPMKGHSHVYWYRQLPEEGLKFMVYLQKENIIDESGMPKERFSAEFPKEGPSILRIQQVVRGDSAAYFCASSPGVGEQFFGPGTRLTVL.

The chain is built from TRBV10-3 and TRBJ2-5; 9 bases map to TRBD2. Germline V gene sequence: CDR1 ENHRY, CDR2 SYGVKD. The V gene end was trimmed by 6 bases and the J gene end by 4 bases; junction bases not matched to a gene: 6. This CDR3 is built from 14 residues. The CDR3 region is CAIRVAGVTETQYF. CDR3 DNA sequence: TGTGCCATCAGGGTAGCGGGAGTGACAGAGACCCAGTACTTC.